This TCR beta chain was recorded in a study of beta chain features in type 1 diabetes. Stem cell-like memory, regulatory, central memory and naive CD4+ cells were sorted via CD45RO/CCR7/CD25/CD127/CD95/CD27. Expressed TCRB transcripts were sequenced after all isolated RNA was converted to cDNA. TCRdb's copy holds only in-frame clones and misses some; the assay was immunoSEQ multiplex PCR. In the table there are around 340,000 clones, 7.5% to 9% of which are singletons. The trim removed 1 base at V and 4 bases at J, leaving 11 bases unmatched. The CDR3 spans 18 residues. The germline V gene encodes CDR1 LNHNV and CDR2 YYDKDF (reference sequence). Study-level results: Shortening that was moderate but significant affected the TCRB CDR3s of Type 1 diabetes patients in all four CD4+ subsets. Naive, central memory and Treg TCRB repertoires seemed to resemble each other more closely in patients than they did in healthy donors. The study found fewer insertions and more deletions at VDJ junctions in type 1 diabetes patients.

This clone occurred a few times. Antigen: not known. This TCR was recovered from a woman between 18 and 29 years old in good health. Sequences were obtained from central memory CD4+ T cells from blood. The rearrangement links TRBV15 to TRBJ1-5; TRBD1 matches at 9 bases. The CDR3 sequence: CATSRVFGTGSFNQPQHF. In DNA form, the CDR3 reads TGTGCCACCAGCAGAGTTTTTGGGACAGGGAGTTTTAATCAGCCCCAGCATTTT.